The T cell receptor (beta chain) described here comes from a study of CDR3 diversity in severe acne. One entry per CDR3 protein, called by TCRdb with MiXCR from the PCR reads. Among more than 80,000 distinct CDR3 sequences, approximately 49% were seen once, and the ten largest hold under 14%. This clonotype was seen a handful of times. Per the germline V gene, CDR1 is MNHEY and CDR2 is SVGAGI. Trimming shortened V by 9 bases and J by 5 bases, and 10 bases separated the two germline ends. This CDR3 comprises 12 residues. This receptor was obtained from a male donor with severe acne vulgaris. The V call is TRBV6-5, the J call TRBJ2-2; D is unclear. Source material: blood. This CDR3 is CASYPGTGELFF. CDR3 in DNA: TGTGCCAGTTACCCAGGTACCGGGGAGCTGTTTTTT.